The entry that follows covers one T cell receptor (beta chain) sequence. One end of the junction varies from germline; a read error may be responsible. The sample originates from a study of tumor-infiltrating lymphocytes in primary liver carcinoma. The study extracted blood RNA from unsorted whole blood and also extracted germline DNA. Making TCR beta cDNA involved approximately 0.5 ug total RNA and a constant-region primer. Sequencing libraries for TCR beta derived from three nested multiplex PCR rounds that used slightly modified ARM-PCR. Primers for the first two PCR rounds were TRBV1-TRBV30 forward primers and a C-beta reverse primer (roughly 10 cycles per round). Via MiXCR, TCRdb re-called the multiplex PCR reads, giving one row per CDR3 protein. The sample carries 180,000 or so distinct CDR3 sequences, 50% to 75% recorded once. This CDR3 is 14 amino acids long. CDR1 is SGHAT, CDR2 FQDESV, per germline (reference sequence).

The chain recombines TRBV11-1 with TRBJ2-1, with TRBD2 matching over 9 bases. Sequences were obtained from peripheral blood. The receptor was derived from a middle-aged man with primary liver carcinoma and hepatitis B virus infection. In DNA, the CDR3 is TGTGCCAGTAGCTCTAGCGGGAACGTAAGGGGCCAGTCCTTC. It codes for CASSSSGNVRGQSF. The full variable domain, in which reference TRBV11-1 and TRBJ2-1 provide the parts outside the CDR3, is EAEVAQSPRYKITEKSQAVAFWCDPISGHATLYWYRQILGQGPELLVQFQDESVVDDSQLPKDRFSAERLKGVDSTLKIQPAELGDSAMYLCASSSSGNVRGQSFGPGTRLTVL.